This paragraph reports one TCR beta chain. The source of the sample is a study of blood T cell repertoires in COVID-19. Study overall: Samples of COVID-19 (acute and convalescent) were obtained from the United States, Italy and Spain. Sample material is recorded as cDNA or gDNA derived from T cells, B-cell-depleted T cells, or PBMCs.

CDR3 size: 15 residues. CDR1 is MDHEN and CDR2 is SYDVKM in the germline V gene. The junction had 5 bases not matched to a gene; V was cut back by 6 bases and J by 0 bases. Methods used by the authors: Reference gene primer amplification gave nucleated cell count estimates. TCRdb's copy holds only in-frame clones and misses some; the assay was immunoSEQ multiplex PCR. V, J and clone size are taken as reported in that table, and D and trimming were inferred from the DNA itself. Of more than 40,000 clones listed, approximately 84% are singletons. This TCR was recovered from a man aged 50-59 years with acute or convalescent COVID-19. The chain uses TRBV28 and TRBJ2-3; 8 bases agree with TRBD1. Sequencing was done on a sample of peripheral blood. The CDR3 nucleotides read TGTGCCAGCAGGCCAGGGGGCCATAGCACAGATACGCAGTATTTT. It specifies CASRPGGHSTDTQYF. Filled out from reference TRBV28 and TRBJ2-3, the complete variable domain reads DVKVTQSSRYLVKRTGEKVFLECVQDMDHENMFWYRQDPGLGLRLIYFSYDVKMKEKGDIPEGYSVSREKKERFSLILESASTNQTSMYLCASRPGGHSTDTQYFGPGTRLTVL.